This TCR beta chain was sequenced during a study of response to subunit inactivated influenza vaccine. In its sample, this clonotype was seen a few times. TCRdb independently ran MiXCR on the RT-PCR reads; one entry per CDR3 protein. The sample lists roughly 700,000 distinct CDR3 sequences, about 15% seen once, with around 7% in the top ten. The length of the CDR3 is 16 residues. The sequencing here drew on PBMCs from blood, taken around two weeks before vaccination. This sequence joins TRBV12-3 or TRBV12-4 and TRBJ2-2; 10 positions match TRBD1. This sequence originates from a man aged 50-59 years who received an inactivated influenza vaccine. This CDR3 is CAVFDRGPSNTGELFF. The CDR3 DNA sequence: TGTGCGGTGTTCGACAGGGGGCCGTCGAACACCGGGGAGCTGTTTTTT.